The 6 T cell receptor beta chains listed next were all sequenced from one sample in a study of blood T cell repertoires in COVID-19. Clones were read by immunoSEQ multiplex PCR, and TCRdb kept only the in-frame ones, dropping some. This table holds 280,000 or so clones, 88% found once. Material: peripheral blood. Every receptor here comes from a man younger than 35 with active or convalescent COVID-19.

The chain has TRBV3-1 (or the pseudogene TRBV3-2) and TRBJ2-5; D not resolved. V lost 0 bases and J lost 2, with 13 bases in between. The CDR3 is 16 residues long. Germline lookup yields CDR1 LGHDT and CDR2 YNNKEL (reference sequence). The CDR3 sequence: CASSQEWSAAQETQYF. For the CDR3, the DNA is TGTGCCAGCAGCCAAGAATGGTCCGCGGCTCAAGAGACCCAGTACTTC.

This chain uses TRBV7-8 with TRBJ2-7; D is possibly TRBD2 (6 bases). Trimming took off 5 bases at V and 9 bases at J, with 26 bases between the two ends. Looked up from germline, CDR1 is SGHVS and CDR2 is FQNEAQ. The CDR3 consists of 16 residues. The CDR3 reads CASSPKGRSGGWAQYF. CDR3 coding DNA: TGTGCCAGCAGCCCTAAAGGGAGGTCTGGAGGCTGGGCGCAGTACTTC.

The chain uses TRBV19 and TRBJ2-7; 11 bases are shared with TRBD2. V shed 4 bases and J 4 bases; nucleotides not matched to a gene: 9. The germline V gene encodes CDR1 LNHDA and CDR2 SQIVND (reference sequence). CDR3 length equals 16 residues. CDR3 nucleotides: TGTGCCAGTAGTAGGATACTAGCGGGGGCCGAGTACGAGCAGTACTTC. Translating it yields CASSRILAGAEYEQYF.

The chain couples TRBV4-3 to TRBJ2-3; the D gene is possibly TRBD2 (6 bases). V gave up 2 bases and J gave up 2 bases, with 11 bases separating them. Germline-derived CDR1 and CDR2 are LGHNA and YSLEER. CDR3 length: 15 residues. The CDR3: CASSQPGANTDTQYF. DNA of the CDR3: TGCGCCAGCAGCCAACCGGGAGCAAACACAGATACGCAGTATTTT.

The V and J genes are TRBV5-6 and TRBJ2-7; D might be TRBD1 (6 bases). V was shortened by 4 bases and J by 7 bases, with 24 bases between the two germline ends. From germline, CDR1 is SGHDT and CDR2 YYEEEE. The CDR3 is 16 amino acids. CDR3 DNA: TGTGCCAGCAGCGGCCTACAGGGCCCCCCTCCTCCGGAGCAGTACTTC. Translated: CASSGLQGPPPPEQYF.

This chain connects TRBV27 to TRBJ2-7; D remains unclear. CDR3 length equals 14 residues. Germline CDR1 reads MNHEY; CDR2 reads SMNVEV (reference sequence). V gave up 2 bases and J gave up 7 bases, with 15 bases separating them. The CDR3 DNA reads TGTGCCAGCAGTTTAGGCGGCTCCTGGAGAGAGCAGTACTTC. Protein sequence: CASSLGGSWREQYF.